This T cell receptor (beta chain) was captured in a study of cytomegalovirus exposure and HLA in healthy donors. Study summary: Inside one of the first data releases sat some 93 million unique TCRs taken from HLA-typed donors.

General study points: For most TCR beta V segments, an earlier analysis put the productive rate at about 87% or about 30% of the time. Accurate HLA-A and HLA-B prediction from TCR beta sequences was reported for most subjects.

To note about this clone: What it binds is unknown.

Amplification used 60 Vbeta primers and 13 Jbeta primers. The method was immunoSEQ multiplex PCR; TCRdb's version includes in-frame clones alone and lacks a portion of them. Here the sample spans tens of thousands of clones, approximately 90% being singletons. V shed 6 bases, J shed 2 bases, and the junction held 15 bases outside the gene matches. Germline-derived CDR1 and CDR2 are MNHEY and SMNVEV (reference sequence). The CDR3 has 18 residues. This clonotype was obtained from a woman aged 40 to 49 in good health and CMV-seropositive. The material sequenced was PBMCs. V and J are TRBV27 and TRBJ2-2, with 7 bases that match TRBD1. The CDR3 DNA reads TGTGCCAGCAGAGTTTGGGGATACACAGGGGAAAACACCGGGGAGCTGTTTTTT. This gives the protein CASRVWGYTGENTGELFF.